Listed here are 31 T cell receptor beta chains from one sample, sequenced in a study of CD8+CD57+ T cells in acquired aplastic anemia. All sequencing subjects had displayed CD8+CD57+ cell expansion on flow cytometry. Profiles of TCR beta VDJ and CDR3 were generated from a genomic DNA template. TCRdb reanalysed the reads using MiXCR and keeps one entry per CDR3 protein. The data show around 200,000 distinct CDR3 sequences, about 44% seen once. Sequencing used sorted CD4+, CD8+, or CD8+CD57+ T cells (not recorded which) from PBMCs. The source of these receptors is a human donor with aplastic anemia.

This clonotype was picked up a small number of times. The genes are TRBV12-3 or TRBV12-4 and TRBJ1-1, with D possibly being TRBD1 (5 bases). CDR3 length: 22 residues. Trimming shortened V by 5 bases and J by 1 base, and 35 bases separated the two germline ends. CDR3 residues: CASSPVFAPRAGGRGRNTEAFF. DNA for the CDR3: TGTGCCAGCAGTCCAGTTTTTGCGCCAAGGGCAGGTGGGCGGGGGAGGAACACTGAAGCTTTCTTT.

Many counts were recorded for this clonotype. The V gene is TRBV9, the J gene TRBJ2-5; the D is unclear. The germline CDR1 and CDR2 sequences are SGDLS and YYNGEE. The CDR3 extends over 14 amino acids. V dropped 4 bases and J dropped 5 bases, with 15 bases sitting between them. The DNA for the CDR3 is TGTGCCAGCAGCCCGCAGGCCGGATTCGAGACCCAGTACTTC. Translation gives CASSPQAGFETQYF.

This clonotype was seen just once. V gene TRBV2 combines with J gene TRBJ2-3; 9 bases line up with TRBD2. The V segment lost 10 bases and the J segment 5 bases; nucleotides outside the gene matches: 10. The V gene's germline CDR1 is SNHLY and CDR2 FYNNEI. The CDR3 has 14 residues. CDR3 loop: CAIQGLAGGDTQYF. The CDR3 DNA sequence: TGTGCCATCCAGGGACTAGCCGGGGGAGATACGCAGTATTTT.

On this clonotype: Germline and junction disagree at one end, which may indicate a read error. CDR3 bases: TGTGCCAGCAGCCGGTTGGGCACTGAAGCTTTCTTC. This codes for CASSRLGTEAFF. This chain uses TRBV7-2 with TRBJ1-1; no definite D call. This CDR3 has 12 amino acids. The germline CDR1 and CDR2 sequences are SGHTA and FQGNSA.

V gene TRBV7-9 combines with J gene TRBJ2-7; D is possibly TRBD2 (5 bases). V lost 4 bases and J lost 6, with 16 bases in between. The length of the CDR3 is 14 residues. Per the germline V gene, CDR1 is SEHNR and CDR2 is FQNEAQ (reference sequence). The CDR3 is CASSSHGDRREQYF. The CDR3 bases are TGTGCCAGCAGCTCCCACGGGGATCGGCGCGAGCAGTACTTC.

V usage is TRBV5-4 and J usage is TRBJ1-4; no clear D gene. The germline gives CDR1 SGHNT, CDR2 YYREEE (reference sequence). The V end was cut by 4 bases, the J end by 8 bases, with 15 bases between. The CDR3 is 14 amino acids. The CDR3 sequence: CASSPNRPGEKLFF. DNA of the CDR3: TGTGCCAGCAGCCCTAATCGACCGGGGGAAAAACTGTTTTTT.

The chain couples TRBV20-1 to TRBJ2-7; D is possibly TRBD1 (6 bases). This CDR3 contains 16 residues. The V end lost 0 bases, the J end lost 1 base, and 16 bases lay between the germline ends. Germline values: CDR1 DFQATT, CDR2 SNEGSKA (reference sequence). CDR3 sequence: CSARDGGQRWSYEQYF. For the CDR3, the DNA is TGCAGTGCTAGAGACGGAGGACAGCGATGGTCCTACGAGCAGTACTTC.

This chain connects TRBV7-9 to TRBJ2-5; the D gene is possibly TRBD1 (6 bases). There are 15 residues in the CDR3. The germline gives CDR1 SEHNR, CDR2 FQNEAQ (reference sequence). V was shortened by 5 bases and J by 5 bases, with 18 bases between the two germline ends. CDR3 region: CASSPGHEIRETQYF. The CDR3 bases are TGTGCCAGCAGCCCGGGACACGAAATTAGGGAGACCCAGTACTTC.

The sample holds many counts of this clonotype. This CDR3 reads CASGLVGEGRSPLHF. CDR3 DNA sequence: TGTGCTAGTGGTTTGGTAGGGGAGGGTCGATCACCCCTCCACTTT. The gene calls are TRBV12-5 and TRBJ1-6, with D possibly matching TRBD1 (5 bases). Trimming removed 0 bases from V and 10 bases from J, with 13 bases in between. This CDR3 comprises 15 residues. Germline assignment: CDR1 LGHNT and CDR2 FRNRAP.

This chain uses TRBV10-3 with TRBJ1-2; 7 bases are a match to TRBD1. This CDR3 comprises 12 residues. The V segment lost 6 bases and the J segment 10 bases; nucleotides outside the gene matches: 8. Germline-derived CDR1 and CDR2 are ENHRY and SYGVKD. The CDR3 DNA reads TGTGCCATCAGGGGGACAGTTCTCGACTACACCTTC. Protein: CAIRGTVLDYTF.

This clonotype appeared once. J is TRBJ2-7 and V is TRBV2; 7 nucleotides line up with TRBD2. CDR3 length: 12 amino acids. Losses at the gene ends were 7 bases for V and 3 bases for J; bases not matched to a gene: 3. Per germline, CDR1 SNHLY and CDR2 FYNNEI. CDR3 nucleotide sequence: TGTGCCAGCATGGGGGAGGGCTACGAGCAGTACTTC. Its protein product is CASMGEGYEQYF.

The table lists this clonotype with many counts. The chain has TRBV6-1 and TRBJ1-1, with D unclear. The V end lost 1 base, the J end lost 5 bases, and 8 bases lay between the germline ends. Germline V gene lookup returns CDR1 MNHNS and CDR2 SASEGT. This CDR3 is built from 13 residues. CDR3 in amino acids: CASSEGEITEAFF. The CDR3 DNA reads as TGTGCCAGCAGTGAAGGGGAAATAACTGAAGCTTTCTTT.

The V and J genes are TRBV7-8 and TRBJ2-7, with D possibly being TRBD2 (5 bases). Trimming stripped 6 bases from V and 6 bases from J, with 24 bases between. Germline loops: CDR1 SGHVS, CDR2 FQNEAQ. This CDR3 region has 16 residues. The chain's CDR3 is CASSPLVGSEKGEQYF. CDR3 in DNA: TGTGCCAGCAGTCCCCTCGTAGGTAGCGAGAAGGGCGAGCAGTACTTC.

The table lists this clonotype with a few counts. The chain couples TRBV2 to TRBJ2-1; TRBD1 matches at 7 bases. Germline V gene lookup returns CDR1 SNHLY and CDR2 FYNNEI. V gave up 11 bases and J gave up 8 bases; unmatched junction bases: 12. This CDR3 spans 13 amino acids. The CDR3 nucleotides read TGTGCCCCGAACAGGGGACGGGGAGATGAGCAGTTCTTC. Residues: CAPNRGRGDEQFF.

In this sample, this clonotype turned up many times. This chain connects TRBV2 to TRBJ1-1; no definite D call. Deletions cut 4 bases from V and 4 bases from J, with 10 bases between. The CDR3 length is 13 residues. Germline-derived CDR1 and CDR2 are SNHLY and FYNNEI. The CDR3 bases are TGTGCCAGCAGTGGTCCTCGGGGCACTGAAGCTTTCTTT. It encodes CASSGPRGTEAFF.

V usage is TRBV6-4 and J usage is TRBJ2-7; 7 nucleotides agree with TRBD1. This CDR3 comprises 16 residues. Per germline, CDR1 MRHNA and CDR2 SNTAGT. V shed 4 bases, J shed 0 bases, and the junction held 9 bases outside the gene matches. In nucleotides, the CDR3 is TGTGCCAGCAGTGGACAGGGCGAAACGATCTCCTACGAGCAGTACTTC. Its protein product is CASSGQGETISYEQYF.

The V call is TRBV29-1, the J call TRBJ2-1, with D perhaps TRBD1 (5 bases). The V end lost 6 bases, the J end lost 4 bases, and 19 bases lay between the germline ends. Germline CDR1 is SQVTM and CDR2 is ANQGSEA. CDR3 length: 15 residues. The CDR3 nucleotides read TGCAGCGTCCCCACTCAGGGAAGAAGTTACAATGAGCAGTTCTTC. This translates into CSVPTQGRSYNEQFF.

The chain recombines TRBV20-1 with TRBJ2-1; D is undetermined. Trimming took off 2 bases at V and 2 bases at J, with 13 bases between the two ends. CDR3 length: 15 residues. The germline V gene has CDR1 DFQATT and CDR2 SNEGSKA (reference sequence). In DNA, the CDR3 is TGCAGTGCTAGATCCGGGCTTCGACCCTACAATGAGCAGTTCTTC. Translated, it gives CSARSGLRPYNEQFF.

This sequence joins TRBV15 and TRBJ1-1; D gene uncertain. Trimming took 0 bases from V and 1 from J, leaving 3 bases between them. The CDR3 spans 13 residues. The germline gives CDR1 LNHNV, CDR2 YYDKDF (reference sequence). This chain's CDR3 is CATSRDWNTEAFF. CDR3 in DNA: TGTGCCACCAGCAGAGATTGGAACACTGAAGCTTTCTTT.

This clonotype has a count of ten or more. This chain joins TRBV19 and TRBJ2-3; D unclear. The germline V and J ends were trimmed by 3 bases and 4 bases, with 2 bases remaining between them. The germline V gene has CDR1 LNHDA and CDR2 SQIVND (reference sequence). The CDR3 sequence is 11 residues long. Written as DNA, the CDR3 is TGTGCCAGTAGTATCGCAGATACGCAGTATTTT. It is translated as CASSIADTQYF. Supplemented by reference TRBV19 and TRBJ2-3, the full variable domain reads DGGITQSPKYLFRKEGQNVTLSCEQNLNHDAMYWYRQDPGQGLRLIYYSQIVNDFQKGDIAEGYSVSREKKESFPLTVTSAQKNPTAFYLCASSIADTQYFGPGTRLTVL.

This clonotype was seen a single time. This chain uses TRBV12-5 with TRBJ2-1; 10 bases fit TRBD2. Germline V gene sequence: CDR1 LGHNT, CDR2 FRNRAP. V was clipped by 5 bases and J by 6 bases; unmatched bases: 7. This CDR3 contains 15 residues. In DNA form, the CDR3 reads TGTGCTAGTGGTCCGAGCGGGGGGGCCACCAATGAGCAGTTCTTC. It yields the protein CASGPSGGATNEQFF.

This clonotype was seen repeatedly, ten times or more. This chain links TRBV5-5 with TRBJ1-4; D unresolved. The CDR3 length is 14 residues. V gave up 2 bases and J gave up 0 bases, with 5 bases separating them. Germline V CDR1 and CDR2: SGHKS, YYEKEE (reference sequence). The CDR3 DNA follows: TGTGCCAGCAGCTTCGGTGCAACTAATGAAAAACTGTTTTTT. It yields the protein CASSFGATNEKLFF.

This clonotype was counted ten times or more. The CDR3: CASSGDQGAYNEQFF. The CDR3, as DNA: TGCGCCAGCAGTGGGGATCAGGGGGCCTACAATGAGCAGTTCTTC. The gene calls are TRBV5-1 and TRBJ2-1; 7 bases fit TRBD1. With V trimmed by 5 bases and J by 2 bases, 7 bases remained unmatched. Germline V lookup: CDR1 SGHRS, CDR2 YFSETQ. The length of the CDR3 is 15 residues.

This clonotype was seen a few times. V and J are TRBV24-1 and TRBJ1-2; the D gene is possibly TRBD1 (5 bases). Germline V gene data show CDR1 as KGHDR and CDR2 as SFDVKD. The CDR3 runs to 12 residues. V was clipped by 1 base and J by 7 bases, with 6 bases between them. The CDR3 here is CATSDFRVGYTF. CDR3 nucleotide sequence: TGTGCCACCAGTGATTTCAGGGTTGGCTACACCTTC.

This clonotype came up many times. This chain connects TRBV12-3 or TRBV12-4 to TRBJ2-7; no clear D. V dropped 1 base and J dropped 3 bases, with 7 bases sitting between them. CDR3 length equals 13 residues. CDR3 DNA: TGTGCCAGCAGTTTAGGTTTTAACTACGAGCAGTACTTC. Its translation is CASSLGFNYEQYF.

This clonotype was seen at least ten times. The chain couples TRBV7-6 to TRBJ2-1; 9 bases are a match to TRBD2. Germline values: CDR1 SGHVS, CDR2 FNYEAQ. The CDR3 covers 15 residues. Unmatched junction bases numbered 7, after V lost 1 base and J lost 9 bases. In nucleotides, the CDR3 is TGTGCCAGCAGCTTAGTCGGCGGGGGGGCAGGTGAGCAGTTCTTC. It specifies CASSLVGGGAGEQFF.

This clonotype was recorded at least ten times. This chain links TRBV25-1 with TRBJ2-1; D perhaps matches TRBD1 (5 bases). From germline, CDR1 is MGHDK and CDR2 SYGVNS. The CDR3 length is 13 residues. Between the trimmed V and J ends, which lost 5 bases and 7 bases, there was a span of 12 bases. The CDR3 bases are TGTGCCAGCAGTCGTGGCAGGGAAAATGAGCAGTTCTTC. Protein product: CASSRGRENEQFF.

The chain joins TRBV18 to TRBJ1-2, with TRBD1 matching over 8 bases. The CDR3 length is 15 residues. Germline values: CDR1 KGHSH, CDR2 LQKENI. The V segment lost 3 bases and the J segment 6 bases; nucleotides outside the gene matches: 9. The DNA for the CDR3 is TGTGCCAGCTCACCCGGACAGGGCAAGACGGATGGCTACACCTTC. Protein sequence: CASSPGQGKTDGYTF. The whole variable domain, filled in from reference TRBV18 and TRBJ1-2, reads NAGVMQNPRHLVRRRGQEARLRCSPMKGHSHVYWYRQLPEEGLKFMVYLQKENIIDESGMPKERFSAEFPKEGPSILRIQQVVRGDSAAYFCASSPGQGKTDGYTFGSGTRLTVV.

The chain couples TRBV7-3 to TRBJ1-3; D gene uncertain. Per the germline V gene, CDR1 is SGHTA and CDR2 is FQGTGA. V lost 1 base to trimming and J lost 0 bases, with 19 bases between them. The CDR3 runs 19 residues. The CDR3 here is CASSLSGSPFGFSGNTIYF. The CDR3 nucleotides are TGTGCCAGCAGCTTAAGTGGTTCGCCGTTCGGATTCTCTGGAAACACCATATATTTT.

This clonotype was picked up many times. With a much larger clone just one base away, this may be a read error. Here the CDR3 reads CATSAAVSADTQYF. The CDR3, as DNA: TGTGCCACCAGTGCCGCGGTTAGCGCAGATACGCAGTATTTT. The chain has TRBV24-1 and TRBJ2-3, with D possibly matching TRBD2 (5 bases). The CDR3 spans 14 residues. V lost 5 bases and J lost 4, with 12 bases in between. Germline V lookup: CDR1 KGHDR, CDR2 SFDVKD.

Comments on this clonotype: A read error is possible here, since a much larger clone lies one base away. V is TRBV6-2 or TRBV6-3 and J is TRBJ2-7, with unresolved D. This CDR3 has 14 residues. Looked up from germline, CDR1 is MNHEY and CDR2 is SVGEGT. The CDR3: CASIGGSLPYDQYF. The CDR3 region has the DNA TGTGCCAGCATCGGCGGCAGTCTTCCCTACGATCAGTACTTC.